The entry below describes one T cell receptor beta chain. What it binds is unknown. Trimming removed 0 bases from V and 4 bases from J, with 10 bases in between. This CDR3 comprises 14 residues. CDR1 SGDLS and CDR2 YYNGEE come from the germline V gene. The sample is drawn from a study of regulatory T cells in long-lasting Graves disease. General study findings and limits: It was in persistent disease that TRBV28, TRBJ1-2 and TRBJ2-5 were favored.

Time point here: persistent/refractory GD, antithyroid drugs over 5 years with positive TRAb. The TCR library was made from RNA that had been extracted from PBMCs in TRIzol. TCR beta libraries were built with iRepertoire HTBI primers and Arm-PCR of CDR3 regions. TCRdb called the multiplex PCR reads again in MiXCR, with one record for every CDR3 protein. This table holds 650,000 to 700,000 distinct CDR3 sequences, 30% found once. The source was peripheral blood mononuclear cells (PBMCs), collected when the disease was refractory, from a patient treated with antithyroid drugs. This chain joins TRBV9 and TRBJ2-5; D perhaps matches TRBD2 (5 bases). The TCR was taken from a female donor with Graves disease. CDR3 region: CASSVGSSPETQYF. The CDR3 DNA is TGTGCCAGCAGCGTAGGGTCTAGCCCAGAGACCCAGTACTTC.